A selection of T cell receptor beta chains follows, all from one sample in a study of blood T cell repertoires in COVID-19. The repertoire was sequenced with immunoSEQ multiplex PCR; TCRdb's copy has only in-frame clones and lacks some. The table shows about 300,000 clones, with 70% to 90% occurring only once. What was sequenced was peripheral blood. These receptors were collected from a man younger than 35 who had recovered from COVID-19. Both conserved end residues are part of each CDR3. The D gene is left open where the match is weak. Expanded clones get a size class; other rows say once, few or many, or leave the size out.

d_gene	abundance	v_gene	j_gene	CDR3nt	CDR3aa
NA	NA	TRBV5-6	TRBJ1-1	TGTGCCAGCAGCTTGGACAGGGAAACTTTCTTT	CASSLDRETFF
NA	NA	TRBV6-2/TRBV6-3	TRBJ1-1	TGTGCCAGCAGTTACGCACGGTGGAACACTGAAGCTTTCTTT	CASSYARWNTEAFF
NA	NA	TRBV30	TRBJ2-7	TGTGCCTGGAGTGTATACAGCCACTACGAGCAGTACTTC	CAWSVYSHYEQYF
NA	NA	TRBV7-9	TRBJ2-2	TGTGCCAGCAGCCTTCCACTTGTGCGGTTTTTT	CASSLPLVRFF
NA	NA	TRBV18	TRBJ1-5	TGTGCCAGCTCACTGACAGATAGCAATCAGCCCCAGCATTTT	CASSLTDSNQPQHF
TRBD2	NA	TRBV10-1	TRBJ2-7	TGCGCCAGCAGCAGCCTAGCGGGAGAGTACGAGCAGTACTTC	CASSSLAGEYEQYF
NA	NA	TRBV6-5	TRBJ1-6	TGTGCCAGCAGTACAGGTATCCTCTCACCCCTCCACTTT	CASSTGILSPLHF
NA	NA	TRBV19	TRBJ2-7	TGTGCCAGTAGTCTGCCGGGACACCTCTACGAGCAGTACTTC	CASSLPGHLYEQYF
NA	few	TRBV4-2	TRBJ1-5	TGTGCCAGCAGCCAAGAGCGAGCTAATCAGCCCCAGCATTTT	CASSQERANQPQHF
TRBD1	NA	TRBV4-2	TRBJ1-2	TGTGCCAGCAGCGAAGGACAGGGAGATGGCTACACCTTC	CASSEGQGDGYTF
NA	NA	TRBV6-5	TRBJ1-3	TGTGCCAGCAACATCGGAAACACCATATATTTT	CASNIGNTIYF
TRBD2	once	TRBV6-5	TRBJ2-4	TGTGCCAGCAGGCGACTAGCGGGAGGGCCGGACATTCAGTACTTC	CASRRLAGGPDIQYF
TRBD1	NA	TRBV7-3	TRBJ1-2	TGTGCCAGCAGCTTAACCTTGGACAGGGCGGCCTATGGCTACACCTTC	CASSLTLDRAAYGYTF
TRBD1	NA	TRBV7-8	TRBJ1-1	TGTGCCAGCAGCCATATGACAGGGCGAAACACTGAAGCTTTCTTT	CASSHMTGRNTEAFF
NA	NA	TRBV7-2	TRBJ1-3	TGTGCCAGCAGCCAAGGGGGGGCGGGTGGAAACACCATATATTTT	CASSQGGAGGNTIYF
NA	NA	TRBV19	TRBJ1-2	TGTGCCAGTAGTAGCTATGACACCTATGGCTACACCTTC	CASSSYDTYGYTF
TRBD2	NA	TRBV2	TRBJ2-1	TGTGCCAGCAGTAAAACTCCGGGACTAGTGGTTGCTGAGCAGTTCTTC	CASSKTPGLVVAEQFF
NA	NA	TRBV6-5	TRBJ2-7	TGTGCCAGCAGTTTAACGTATAGCTCCTACGAGCAGTACTTC	CASSLTYSSYEQYF
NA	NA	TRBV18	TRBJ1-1	TGTGCCAGCTCGTCCAGAGGTGGCACTGAAGCTTTCTTT	CASSSRGGTEAFF
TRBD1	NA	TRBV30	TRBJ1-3	TGTGCCTGGAGCCTGCTGGACAGGGGATCAGGAAACACCATATATTTT	CAWSLLDRGSGNTIYF
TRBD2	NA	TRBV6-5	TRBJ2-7	TGTGCCAGCAGTTCCGGGGGGGGCCGGTCCCCCTACGAGCAGTACTTC	CASSSGGGRSPYEQYF
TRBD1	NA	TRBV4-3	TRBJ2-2	TGCGCCAGCAGCCAAGTCGCCCCGGGACAGGGGAACACCGGGGAGCTGTTTTTT	CASSQVAPGQGNTGELFF
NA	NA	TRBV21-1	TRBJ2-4	TGTGCCAGCAGCAAAGGTGGCAGGGGAAACAATTTAGCCAAAAACATTCAGTACTTC	CASSKGGRGNNLAKNIQYF
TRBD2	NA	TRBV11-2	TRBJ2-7	TGTGCCAGCAGCTTGACTAGCGGGAGAGGTCTGAGCACCTACGAGCAGTACTTC	CASSLTSGRGLSTYEQYF
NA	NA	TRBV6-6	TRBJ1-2	TGTGCCAGCAGTTACCCAGGGCCTGTCTATGGCTACACCTTC	CASSYPGPVYGYTF
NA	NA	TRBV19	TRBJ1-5	TGTGCCAGTAGTCCGCGGACAGTGAGAAGGGTTGGTGGCAATCAGCCCCAGCATTTT	CASSPRTVRRVGGNQPQHF
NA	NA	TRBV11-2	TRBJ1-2	TGTGCCAGCAGCTTAGCAGGGGCAGGGGTTAACTATGGCTACACCTTC	CASSLAGAGVNYGYTF
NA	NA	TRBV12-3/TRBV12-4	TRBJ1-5	TGTGCCAGCAGTCTCCAGGGACAGCCCCAGCATTTT	CASSLQGQPQHF
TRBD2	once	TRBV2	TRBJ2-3	TGTGCCAGCAGTGGATCCCCGGCTAGCGGGATGGGCACAGATACGCAGTATTTT	CASSGSPASGMGTDTQYF
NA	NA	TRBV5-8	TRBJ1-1	TGTGCCAGCAGCTTGATGCCGGGCACTGAAGCTTTCTTT	CASSLMPGTEAFF
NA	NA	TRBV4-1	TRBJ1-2	TGCGCCAGCAGAGAGGCCCTGACAGGCAACTATGGCTACACCTTC	CASREALTGNYGYTF
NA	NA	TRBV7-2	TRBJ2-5	TGTGCCAGCAGCTTAAATCAGGGAAAGACCCAGTACTTC	CASSLNQGKTQYF
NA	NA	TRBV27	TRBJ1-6	TGTGCCAGCAGTTTATACTCTCCTCGCGGCAGGGTTTTCTCACCCCTCCACTTT	CASSLYSPRGRVFSPLHF
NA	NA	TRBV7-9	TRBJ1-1	TGTGCCAGCAGAGTAGGAAGGGGTGCTGGTACCACTGAAGCTTTCTTT	CASRVGRGAGTTEAFF
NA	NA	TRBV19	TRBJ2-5	TGTGCCAGTAGTTCCTCTCGTGAGACCCAGTACTTC	CASSSSRETQYF
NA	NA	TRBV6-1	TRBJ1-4	TGTGCCAGCAGTGAAGGGCCAGGATCTCGAGAAAAACTGTTTTTT	CASSEGPGSREKLFF